These 4 T cell receptor beta chains were sequenced from one sample in a study of blood T cell repertoires in COVID-19. The table came from immunoSEQ multiplex PCR; TCRdb's copy has only in-frame clones and leaves some out. The repertoire consists of about 180,000 clones, with roughly 88% occurring once and the leading ten covering over 2.5%. The sequenced sample was peripheral blood. Receptors were obtained from a man aged 55 to 70 with acute or convalescent COVID-19.

V usage is TRBV7-2 and J usage is TRBJ1-2, with no clear D. The CDR3 consists of 13 residues. Germline V gene lookup returns CDR1 SGHTA and CDR2 FQGNSA. With 5 bases removed from V and 2 bases from J, the gap between germline ends came to 9 bases. The CDR3 bases are TGTGCCAGCAGCCTTGACACCAACTATGGCTACACCTTC. Translating gives CASSLDTNYGYTF.

The J gene is TRBJ1-2, the V gene TRBV15; weak D call: TRBD1 (6 bases). Per the germline V gene, CDR1 is LNHNV and CDR2 is YYDKDF (reference sequence). This CDR3 spans 15 amino acids. Trimming removed 1 base from V and 2 bases from J, with 11 bases in between. The CDR3 nucleotides read TGTGCCACCAGCAGAGTCGGGGGGGCCAACTATGGCTACACCTTC. It specifies CATSRVGGANYGYTF.

J is TRBJ1-2 and V is TRBV5-1; D is possibly TRBD1 (5 bases). Trimming shortened V by 4 bases and J by 6 bases, and 16 bases separated the two germline ends. The CDR3 has 14 residues. Germline CDR1 SGHRS, CDR2 YFSETQ. The CDR3 DNA is TGCGCCAGCAGCGGCGGGACCCAAAACGATGGCTACACCTTC. Translating gives CASSGGTQNDGYTF.

The chain uses TRBV24-1 and TRBJ2-3; 13 bases are a match to TRBD2. The length of the CDR3 is 15 residues. Germline CDR1 KGHDR, CDR2 SFDVKD. With 9 bases clipped from V and 3 bases from J, the junction kept 5 bases outside the gene matches. The CDR3 DNA sequence: TGTGCCACCCGGACTAGCGGGAGTGGGACAGATACGCAGTATTTT. Translation gives CATRTSGSGTDTQYF.